What follows are 25 T cell receptor beta chains derived from one specimen sequenced in a study of blood T cells in healthy people across ages. A second PCR, run for about 7 to 11 cycles, used a sample-barcoded 5' primer plus a J-beta primer mix. TCRdb independently ran MiXCR on the 5' RACE reads; one entry per CDR3 protein. Here the sample spans roughly 1,500,000 distinct CDR3 sequences, roughly 32% being singletons. Sequenced material: blood. These receptors came from a woman aged 30 to 39 in good health.

The chain recombines TRBV7-8 with TRBJ1-1; a weak D match, TRBD1 (5 bases). This CDR3 has 14 amino acids. Germline V gives CDR1 SGHVS, CDR2 FQNEAQ. V was trimmed by 7 bases and J by 4 bases, leaving 16 bases between them. Here the CDR3 reads CASKPQVGSTEAFF. CDR3 DNA sequence: TGTGCCAGCAAACCACAGGTTGGGTCCACTGAAGCTTTCTTT.

This clonotype was recorded a few times. The genes are TRBV9 and TRBJ2-7; unclear D gene. CDR1 SGDLS and CDR2 YYNGEE come from the germline V gene. The CDR3 sequence is 13 residues long. The V end lost 0 bases, the J end lost 3 bases, and 7 bases lay between the germline ends. CDR3 sequence (DNA): TGTGCCAGCAGCGTAGGGGATGTCTACGAGCAGTACTTC. Translated, it gives CASSVGDVYEQYF.

This chain joins TRBV14 and TRBJ2-1, with 7 bases that match TRBD2. V dropped 1 base and J dropped 4; count of bases not matched to a gene: 7. The germline CDR1 and CDR2 sequences are SGHDN and FVKESK. The CDR3 sequence is 16 residues long. The CDR3 nucleotides are TGTGCCAGCAGCCAAGGCAGAGCGGGAAGGTACAATGAGCAGTTCTTC. Amino acid sequence: CASSQGRAGRYNEQFF.

The sample holds a few counts of this clonotype. This chain joins TRBV12-3 or TRBV12-4 and TRBJ2-3; D remains ambiguous. V was pared by 5 bases and J by 3 bases, with 15 bases between. The CDR3 length is 15 residues. The CDR3: CASSEKFGWTDTQYF. Written as DNA, the CDR3 is TGTGCCAGCAGTGAGAAATTTGGGTGGACAGATACGCAGTATTTT.

The V and J genes are TRBV5-1 and TRBJ2-5; D is unresolved. This CDR3 has 16 amino acids. Germline assignment: CDR1 SGHRS and CDR2 YFSETQ. The V gene lost 2 bases and the J gene lost 1 base, with 15 bases spanning the gap. The CDR3 coding sequence is TGCGCCAGCAGCTTTAATAGGGCAGGACCCCAAGAGACCCAGTACTTC. Translating it yields CASSFNRAGPQETQYF.

V is TRBV2 and J is TRBJ1-5, with D possibly TRBD1 on 5 matching bases. CDR3 length: 15 amino acids. The germline gives CDR1 SNHLY, CDR2 FYNNEI. V lost 3 bases to trimming and J lost 7 bases, with 16 bases between them. In DNA, the CDR3 is TGTGCCAGCAGTGACGGACACCCGGCAAGACAGCCCCAGCATTTT. Amino acid sequence: CASSDGHPARQPQHF.

This clonotype was observed a handful of times. This sequence joins TRBV9 and TRBJ1-1; unclear D gene. The CDR3 is 14 amino acids. Germline V lookup: CDR1 SGDLS, CDR2 YYNGEE. Trimming removed 0 bases at V and 0 bases at J, with 6 bases between. CDR3 in DNA: TGTGCCAGCAGCGTAGGCTCAGTGAACACTGAAGCTTTCTTT. Translation: CASSVGSVNTEAFF.

This clonotype came up many times. J is TRBJ1-2 and V is TRBV29-1; D perhaps matches TRBD1 (6 bases). The CDR3 totals 11 residues. Trimming took off 5 bases at V and 6 bases at J, with 10 bases between the two ends. CDR1 SQVTM and CDR2 ANQGSEA come from the germline V gene. CDR3 coding DNA: TGCAGCGTTCGGGGGCACGATGGCTACACCTTC. Translating it yields CSVRGHDGYTF.

The J gene is TRBJ2-5, the V gene TRBV3-1, with D possibly matching TRBD1 (6 bases). The CDR3 is 14 residues long. The V gene lost 3 bases and the J gene lost 6 bases, with 14 bases spanning the gap. Germline loops: CDR1 LGHDT, CDR2 YNNKEL (reference sequence). The CDR3 DNA reads TGTGCCAGCAGCCAGGCATACAGGGATAAGACCCAGTACTTC. Its translation: CASSQAYRDKTQYF.

This clonotype showed up just a few times. The chain is built from TRBV20-1 and TRBJ2-3; TRBD1 matches at 8 bases. Germline CDR1 is DFQATT and CDR2 is SNEGSKA (reference sequence). V shed 2 bases and J 4 bases; nucleotides not matched to a gene: 5. The CDR3 sequence is 14 residues long. The CDR3 is CSARSGGRADTQYF. As DNA, the CDR3 is TGCAGTGCTAGATCAGGGGGCCGTGCAGATACGCAGTATTTT.

This clonotype was seen a few times. J is TRBJ1-4 and V is TRBV4-1; 12 positions match TRBD1. Unmatched junction bases numbered 17, after V lost 4 bases and J lost 8 bases. In germline, CDR1 is MGHRA, CDR2 YSYEKL. This CDR3 is built from 19 residues. The CDR3 reads CASSPRKGGQGANREKLFF. The CDR3, as DNA: TGCGCCAGCAGCCCCCGGAAAGGGGGACAGGGGGCCAACCGGGAAAAACTGTTTTTT.

This sequence joins TRBV27 and TRBJ2-3; D call uncertain. CDR1 is MNHEY and CDR2 is SMNVEV in the germline V gene (reference sequence). The CDR3 extends over 14 amino acids. Between the trimmed V and J ends, which lost 9 bases and 2 bases, there was a span of 15 bases. CDR3 DNA sequence: TGTGCCAGTTCGCCGAGACGGTACACAGATACGCAGTATTTT. Translated, it gives CASSPRRYTDTQYF.

The chain employs TRBV10-3 and TRBJ1-2; no firm D call. Germline V gene lookup returns CDR1 ENHRY and CDR2 SYGVKD. The CDR3 has 14 residues. V gave up 5 bases and J gave up 3 bases, with 13 bases separating them. DNA of the CDR3: TGTGCCATCAGTTTAAAAATGGAGGACTATGGCTACACCTTC. Residues: CAISLKMEDYGYTF.

This clonotype has a handful of counts. The V and J genes are TRBV4-1 and TRBJ1-2, with unresolved D. Germline assignment: CDR1 MGHRA and CDR2 YSYEKL. CDR3 length: 15 amino acids. Trimming pared 0 bases from V and 8 bases from J, leaving 16 bases between. The chain's CDR3 is CASSQEQVGGFGYTF. Here the CDR3 DNA reads TGCGCCAGCAGCCAAGAGCAGGTGGGAGGATTCGGCTACACCTTC.

This rearrangement joins TRBV9 to TRBJ2-7; D is ambiguous. CDR1 is SGDLS and CDR2 is YYNGEE in the germline V gene. Trimming took off 4 bases at V and 4 bases at J, with 18 bases between the two ends. CDR3 size: 15 residues. The CDR3 DNA reads as TGTGCCAGCAGCCCGTGGACGGGCTCCGCTTACGAGCAGTACTTC. It encodes CASSPWTGSAYEQYF.

This chain connects TRBV2 to TRBJ1-2; no definite D call. The CDR3 is 14 residues long. V dropped 5 bases and J dropped 1 base, with 11 bases sitting between them. CDR1 SNHLY and CDR2 FYNNEI come from the germline V gene. CDR3 amino acids: CASSLRHVNYGYTF. The CDR3 DNA follows: TGTGCCAGCAGTCTGCGACACGTTAACTATGGCTACACCTTC.

The chain's CDR3 is CASSPLGGGGTDTQYF. CDR3 DNA sequence: TGTGCCAGCAGCCCGTTAGGCGGGGGGGGCACAGATACGCAGTATTTT. The rearrangement links TRBV9 to TRBJ2-3; the match to TRBD2 covers 9 bases. Germline V CDR1 and CDR2: SGDLS, YYNGEE. CDR3 length: 16 amino acids. Trimming took 4 bases from V and 1 from J; bases not matched to a gene: 7.

This clonotype showed up just a few times. The J gene is TRBJ2-3, the V gene TRBV7-2, with 10 bases identical to TRBD2. CDR1 is SGHTA, CDR2 FQGNSA, per germline. With 1 base clipped from V and 4 bases from J, the junction kept 11 bases outside the gene matches. The CDR3 length is 18 residues. Here the CDR3 reads CASSLGSSGRVGADTQYF. In DNA form, the CDR3 reads TGTGCCAGCAGCTTAGGGTCTAGCGGGAGAGTAGGGGCAGATACGCAGTATTTT.

The rearrangement links TRBV28 to TRBJ1-1, with D unclear. The CDR3 covers 13 residues. Trimming removed 9 bases from V and 3 bases from J, with 14 bases in between. Per the germline V gene, CDR1 is MDHEN and CDR2 is SYDVKM. Written as DNA, the CDR3 is TGTGCCAGTACCACATCTTCCTACACTGAAGCTTTCTTT. Protein sequence: CASTTSSYTEAFF.

The chain is built from TRBV7-9 and TRBJ2-3; D might be TRBD2 (5 bases). The CDR3 loop spans 17 amino acids. Germline V gives CDR1 SEHNR, CDR2 FQNEAQ (reference sequence). V shed 0 bases and J shed 0 bases, with 13 bases lying between them. CDR3 sequence (DNA): TGTGCCAGCAGCTTAGCAGATGGACTTTTCAGCACAGATACGCAGTATTTT. Protein: CASSLADGLFSTDTQYF.

This clonotype was counted only a few times. DNA for the CDR3: TGTGCCAGCAGCCTGACCTCGGGACAGCGTAATGAAAAACTGTTTTTT. Its protein is CASSLTSGQRNEKLFF. The chain joins TRBV9 to TRBJ1-4; 7 bases agree with TRBD1. The ends lost 4 bases at V and 4 bases at J; junction bases unmatched: 10. This CDR3 comprises 16 residues. Germline CDR1 is SGDLS and CDR2 is YYNGEE.

This clonotype was seen only a few times. The chain employs TRBV3-1 and TRBJ2-3; 8 nucleotides agree with TRBD2. The CDR3 is 16 residues long. V lost 0 bases and J lost 2; bases outside the gene matches: 4. Germline V gene sequence: CDR1 LGHDT, CDR2 YNNKEL (reference sequence). The CDR3 DNA reads TGTGCCAGCAGCCAAGACCGGCGGGAGGCCACAGATACGCAGTATTTT. Encoded protein: CASSQDRREATDTQYF.

The chain has TRBV20-1 and TRBJ2-3; TRBD1 might be the D (5 bases). Trimming removed 7 bases at V and 4 bases at J, with 15 bases between. The CDR3 loop spans 13 amino acids. The germline CDR1 and CDR2 sequences are DFQATT and SNEGSKA (reference sequence). For the CDR3, the DNA is TGCAGTGTTAAGACAGAGCTGTCAGATACGCAGTATTTT. Its protein is CSVKTELSDTQYF.

This clonotype was counted only a few times. V and J are TRBV7-2 and TRBJ2-5; no reliable D call. The CDR3 totals 13 residues. V was clipped by 2 bases and J by 5 bases, with 9 bases between them. Germline-derived CDR1 and CDR2 are SGHTA and FQGNSA. The chain's CDR3 is CASSLRRLETQYF. The CDR3 DNA reads TGTGCCAGCAGCTTACGCCGGCTTGAGACCCAGTACTTC.

V usage is TRBV12-3 or TRBV12-4 and J usage is TRBJ1-1; the D is unclear. The CDR3 runs to 14 residues. The V gene lost 3 bases and the J gene lost 0 bases, with 8 bases spanning the gap. CDR3 nucleotides: TGTGCCAGCAGTTTCTCGGATATGAACACTGAAGCTTTCTTT. Its translation is CASSFSDMNTEAFF.